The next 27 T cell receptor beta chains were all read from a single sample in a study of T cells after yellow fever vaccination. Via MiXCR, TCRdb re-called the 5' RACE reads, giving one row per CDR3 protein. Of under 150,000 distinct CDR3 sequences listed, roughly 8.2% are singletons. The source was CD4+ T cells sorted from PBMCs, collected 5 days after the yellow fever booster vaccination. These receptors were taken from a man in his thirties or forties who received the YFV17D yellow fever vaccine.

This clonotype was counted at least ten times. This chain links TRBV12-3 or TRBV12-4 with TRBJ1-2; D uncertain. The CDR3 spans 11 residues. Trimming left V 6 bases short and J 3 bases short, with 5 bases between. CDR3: CASSRDYGYTF. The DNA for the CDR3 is TGTGCCAGCAGCCGAGACTATGGCTACACCTTC.

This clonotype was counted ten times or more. This CDR3 reads CASSLSSGSSDTQYF. The CDR3 DNA reads TGTGCCAGCAGCTTATCTAGCGGGAGTTCGGATACGCAGTATTTT. J is TRBJ2-3 and V is TRBV7-2; 10 nucleotides agree with TRBD2. Germline CDR1 is SGHTA and CDR2 is FQGNSA. This CDR3 has 15 amino acids. The V gene end was trimmed by 2 bases and the J gene end by 6 bases; junction bases not matched to a gene: 5.

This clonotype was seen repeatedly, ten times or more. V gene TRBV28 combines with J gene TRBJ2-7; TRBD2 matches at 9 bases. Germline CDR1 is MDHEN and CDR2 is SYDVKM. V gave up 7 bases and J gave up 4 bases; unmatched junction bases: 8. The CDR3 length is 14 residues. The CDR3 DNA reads TGTGCCAGCATGATAGCGGGAGTGTGGTACGAGCAGTACTTC. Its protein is CASMIAGVWYEQYF. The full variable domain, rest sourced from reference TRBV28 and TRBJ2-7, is DVKVTQSSRYLVKRTGEKVFLECVQDMDHENMFWYRQDPGLGLRLIYFSYDVKMKEKGDIPEGYSVSREKKERFSLILESASTNQTSMYLCASMIAGVWYEQYFGPGTRLTVT.

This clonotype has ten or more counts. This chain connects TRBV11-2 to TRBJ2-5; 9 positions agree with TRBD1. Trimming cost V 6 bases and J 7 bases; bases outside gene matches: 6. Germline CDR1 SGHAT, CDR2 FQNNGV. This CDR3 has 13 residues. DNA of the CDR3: TGTGCCAGCAGTTCCGACAGGGGGGGGACCCAGTACTTC. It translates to CASSSDRGGTQYF.

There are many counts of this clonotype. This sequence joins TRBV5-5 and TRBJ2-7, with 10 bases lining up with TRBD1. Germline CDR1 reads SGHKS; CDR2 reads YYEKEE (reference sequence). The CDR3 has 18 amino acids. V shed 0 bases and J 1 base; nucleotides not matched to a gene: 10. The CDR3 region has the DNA TGTGCCAGCAGCTTGGAGGGACAGGGGTATTTGCTTTCCTACGAGCAGTACTTC. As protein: CASSLEGQGYLLSYEQYF.

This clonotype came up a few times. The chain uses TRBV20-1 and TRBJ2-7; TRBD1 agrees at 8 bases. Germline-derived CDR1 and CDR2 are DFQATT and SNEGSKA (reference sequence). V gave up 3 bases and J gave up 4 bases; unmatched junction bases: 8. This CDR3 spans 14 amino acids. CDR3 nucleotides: TGCAGTGCTAGCAGGGGGCTTCTAACGTACGAGCAGTACTTC. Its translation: CSASRGLLTYEQYF.

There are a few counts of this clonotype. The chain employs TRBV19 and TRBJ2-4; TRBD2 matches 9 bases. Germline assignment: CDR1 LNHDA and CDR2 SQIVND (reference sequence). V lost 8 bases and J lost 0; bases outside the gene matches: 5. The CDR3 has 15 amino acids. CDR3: CASLTSGLAKNIQYF. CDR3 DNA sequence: TGTGCCAGTTTGACTAGCGGACTAGCCAAAAACATTCAGTACTTC.

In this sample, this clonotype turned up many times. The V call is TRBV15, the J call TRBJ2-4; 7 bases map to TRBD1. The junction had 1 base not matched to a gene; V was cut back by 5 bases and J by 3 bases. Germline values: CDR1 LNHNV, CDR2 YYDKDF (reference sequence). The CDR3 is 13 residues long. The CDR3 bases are TGTGCCACCAGCCGGGACAGCAAAAACATTCAGTACTTC. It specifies CATSRDSKNIQYF.

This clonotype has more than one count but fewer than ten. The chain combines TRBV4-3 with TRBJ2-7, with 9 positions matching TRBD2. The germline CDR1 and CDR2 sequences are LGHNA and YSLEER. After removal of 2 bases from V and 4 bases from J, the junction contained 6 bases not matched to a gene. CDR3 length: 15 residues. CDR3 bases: TGCGCCAGCAGCCAATCTAGCGGGACCCAATACGAGCAGTACTTC. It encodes CASSQSSGTQYEQYF.

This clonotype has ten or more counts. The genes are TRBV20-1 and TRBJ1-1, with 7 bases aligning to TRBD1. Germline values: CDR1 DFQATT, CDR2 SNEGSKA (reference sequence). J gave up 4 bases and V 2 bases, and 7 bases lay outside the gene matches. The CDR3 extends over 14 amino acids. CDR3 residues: CSARPNRGGTEAFF. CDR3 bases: TGCAGTGCTAGACCTAACAGGGGTGGCACTGAAGCTTTCTTT.

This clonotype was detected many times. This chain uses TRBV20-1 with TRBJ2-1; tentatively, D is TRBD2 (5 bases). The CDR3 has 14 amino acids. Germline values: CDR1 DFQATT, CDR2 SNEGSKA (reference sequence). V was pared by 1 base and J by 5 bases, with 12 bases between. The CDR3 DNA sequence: TGCAGTGCTAGAGCTGTTTTTAGCGACAATGAGCAGTTCTTC. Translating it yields CSARAVFSDNEQFF.

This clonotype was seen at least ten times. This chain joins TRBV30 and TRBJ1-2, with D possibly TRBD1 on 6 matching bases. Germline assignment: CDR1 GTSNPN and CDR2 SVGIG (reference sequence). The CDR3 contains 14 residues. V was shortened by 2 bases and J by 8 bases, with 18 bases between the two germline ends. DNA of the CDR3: TGTGCCTGGAGTTTTGGAGGGGGGGCCAAAGGCTACACCTTC. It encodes CAWSFGGGAKGYTF.

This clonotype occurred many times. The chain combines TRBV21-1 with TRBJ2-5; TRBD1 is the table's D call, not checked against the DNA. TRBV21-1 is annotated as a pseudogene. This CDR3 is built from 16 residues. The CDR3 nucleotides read TGTGCCAGCAGCGCACAGGGTTCGAGAACGGAAGAGACCCAGTACTTC. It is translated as CASSAQGSRTEETQYF.

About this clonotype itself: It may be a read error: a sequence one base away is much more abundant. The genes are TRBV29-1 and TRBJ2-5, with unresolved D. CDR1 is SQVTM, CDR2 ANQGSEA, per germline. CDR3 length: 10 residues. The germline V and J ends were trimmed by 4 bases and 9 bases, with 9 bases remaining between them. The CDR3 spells CSVGTESQYF. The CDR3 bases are TGCAGCGTTGGGACGGAGTCCCAGTACTTC.

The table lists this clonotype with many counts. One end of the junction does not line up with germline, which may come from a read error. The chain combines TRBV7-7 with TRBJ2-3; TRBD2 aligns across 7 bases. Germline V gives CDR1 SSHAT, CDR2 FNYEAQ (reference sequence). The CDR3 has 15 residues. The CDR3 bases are TGTGCTAGCAGCTTAGTGGCGGGAGTAACAGATACGCAGTATTTT. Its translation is CASSLVAGVTDTQYF.

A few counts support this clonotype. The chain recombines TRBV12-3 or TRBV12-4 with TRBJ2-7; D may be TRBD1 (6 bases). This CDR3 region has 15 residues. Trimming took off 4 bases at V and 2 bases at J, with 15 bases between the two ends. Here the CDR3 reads CASSSHRVPTYEQYF. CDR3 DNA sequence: TGTGCCAGCAGTTCACACAGGGTCCCCACCTACGAGCAGTACTTC.

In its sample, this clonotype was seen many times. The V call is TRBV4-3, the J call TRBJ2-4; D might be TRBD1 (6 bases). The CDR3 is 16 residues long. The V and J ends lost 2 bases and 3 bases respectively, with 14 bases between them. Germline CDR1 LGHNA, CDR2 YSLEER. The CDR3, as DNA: TGCGCCAGCAGCCAAAACAGGGCGGGCATCAAAAACATTCAGTACTTC. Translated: CASSQNRAGIKNIQYF.

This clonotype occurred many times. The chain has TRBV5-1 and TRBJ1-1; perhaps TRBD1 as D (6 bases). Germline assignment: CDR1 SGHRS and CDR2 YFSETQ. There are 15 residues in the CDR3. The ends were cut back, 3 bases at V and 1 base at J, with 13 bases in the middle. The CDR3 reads CASSSLQGRNTEAFF. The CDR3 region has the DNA TGCGCCAGCAGCTCTTTACAGGGACGGAACACTGAAGCTTTCTTT.

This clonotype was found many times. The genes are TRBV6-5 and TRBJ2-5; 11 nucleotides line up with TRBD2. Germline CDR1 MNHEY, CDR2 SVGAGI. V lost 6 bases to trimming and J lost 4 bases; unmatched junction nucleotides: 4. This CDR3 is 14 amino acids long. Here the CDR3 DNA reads TGTGCCAGCAGACTCGGACTAGCGGGAGAGACCCAGTACTTC. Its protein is CASRLGLAGETQYF.

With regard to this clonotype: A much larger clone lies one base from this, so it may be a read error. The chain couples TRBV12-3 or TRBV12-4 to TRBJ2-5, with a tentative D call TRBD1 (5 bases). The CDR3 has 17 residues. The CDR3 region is CASRLGLLGQNQETQYF. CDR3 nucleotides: TGTGCCAGCAGGTTAGGTCTCCTGGGGCAGAACCAAGAGACCCAGTACTTC.

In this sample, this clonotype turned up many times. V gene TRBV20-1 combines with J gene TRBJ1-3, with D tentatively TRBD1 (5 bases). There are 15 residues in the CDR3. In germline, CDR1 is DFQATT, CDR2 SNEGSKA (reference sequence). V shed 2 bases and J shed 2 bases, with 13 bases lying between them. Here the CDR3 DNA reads TGCAGTGCTAGAACCAGGGTATTCACTGGAAACACCATATATTTT. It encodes CSARTRVFTGNTIYF.

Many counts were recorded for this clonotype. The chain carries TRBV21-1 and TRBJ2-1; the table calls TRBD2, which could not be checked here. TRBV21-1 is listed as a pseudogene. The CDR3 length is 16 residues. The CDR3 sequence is CASSNLSSGSSDEQFF. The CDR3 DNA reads TGTGCCAGCAGCAACCTATCCAGCGGGAGTTCAGATGAGCAGTTCTTC.

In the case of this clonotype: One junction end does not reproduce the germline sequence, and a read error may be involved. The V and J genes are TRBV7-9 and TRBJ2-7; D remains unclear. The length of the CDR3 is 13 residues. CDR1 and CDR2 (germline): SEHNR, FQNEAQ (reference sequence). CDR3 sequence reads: CVSSLAGSYEQYF. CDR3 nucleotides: TGTGTCAGCAGCTTAGCTGGGTCCTACGAGCAGTACTTC.

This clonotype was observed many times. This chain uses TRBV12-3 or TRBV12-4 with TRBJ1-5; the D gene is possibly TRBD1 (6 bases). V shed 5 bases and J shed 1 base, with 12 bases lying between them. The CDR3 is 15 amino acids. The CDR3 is CASSPTGYSNQPQHF. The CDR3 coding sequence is TGTGCCAGCAGTCCCACAGGGTACAGCAATCAGCCCCAGCATTTT.

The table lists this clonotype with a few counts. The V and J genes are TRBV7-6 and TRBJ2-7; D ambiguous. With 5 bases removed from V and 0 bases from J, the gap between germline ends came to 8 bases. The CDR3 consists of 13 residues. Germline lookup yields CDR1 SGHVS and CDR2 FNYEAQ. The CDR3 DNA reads TGTGCCAGCAGCATGAGTGGCTCCTACGAGCAGTACTTC. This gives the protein CASSMSGSYEQYF.

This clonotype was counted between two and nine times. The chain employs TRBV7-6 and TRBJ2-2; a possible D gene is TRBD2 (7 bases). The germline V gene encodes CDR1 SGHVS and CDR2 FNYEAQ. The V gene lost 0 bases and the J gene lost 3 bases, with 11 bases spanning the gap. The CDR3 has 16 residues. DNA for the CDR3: TGTGCCAGCAGCTTAGCGCCGGGGGGCGACACCGGGGAGCTGTTTTTT. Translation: CASSLAPGGDTGELFF.

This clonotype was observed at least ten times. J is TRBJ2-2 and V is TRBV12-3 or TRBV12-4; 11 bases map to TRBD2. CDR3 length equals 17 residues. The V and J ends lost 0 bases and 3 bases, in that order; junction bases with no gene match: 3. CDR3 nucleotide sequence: TGTGCCAGCAGTTTAGCCGGGACTAGCGGATACACCGGGGAGCTGTTTTTT. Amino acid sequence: CASSLAGTSGYTGELFF.